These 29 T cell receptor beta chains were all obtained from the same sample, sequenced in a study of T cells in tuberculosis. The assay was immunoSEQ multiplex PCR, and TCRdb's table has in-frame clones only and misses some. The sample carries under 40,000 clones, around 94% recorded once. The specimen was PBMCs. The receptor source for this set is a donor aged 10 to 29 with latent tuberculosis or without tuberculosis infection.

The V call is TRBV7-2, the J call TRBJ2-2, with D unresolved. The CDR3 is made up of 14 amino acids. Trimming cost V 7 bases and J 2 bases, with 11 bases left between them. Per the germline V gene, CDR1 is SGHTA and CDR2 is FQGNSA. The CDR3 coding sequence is TGTGCCAGCAAATTGGTAGTTAACACCGGGGAGCTGTTTTTT. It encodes CASKLVVNTGELFF.

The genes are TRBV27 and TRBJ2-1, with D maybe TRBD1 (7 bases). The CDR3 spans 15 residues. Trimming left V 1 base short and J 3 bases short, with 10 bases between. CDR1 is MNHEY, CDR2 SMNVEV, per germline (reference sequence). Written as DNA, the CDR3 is TGTGCCAGCAGTTTATATCAGGGGGGCTACAATGAGCAGTTCTTC. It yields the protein CASSLYQGGYNEQFF.

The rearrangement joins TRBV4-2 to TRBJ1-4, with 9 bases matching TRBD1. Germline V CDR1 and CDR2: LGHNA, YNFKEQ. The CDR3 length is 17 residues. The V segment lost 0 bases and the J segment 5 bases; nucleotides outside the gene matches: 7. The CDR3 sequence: CASSQDLLGTGNEKLFF. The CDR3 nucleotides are TGTGCCAGCAGCCAAGATCTGTTGGGGACAGGGAATGAAAAACTGTTTTTT.

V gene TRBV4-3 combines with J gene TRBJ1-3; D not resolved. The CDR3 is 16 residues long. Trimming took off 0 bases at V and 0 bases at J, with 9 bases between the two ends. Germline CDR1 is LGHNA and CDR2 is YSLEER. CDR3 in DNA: TGCGCCAGCAGCCAAGATTGGGAGAGCTCTGGAAACACCATATATTTT. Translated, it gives CASSQDWESSGNTIYF.

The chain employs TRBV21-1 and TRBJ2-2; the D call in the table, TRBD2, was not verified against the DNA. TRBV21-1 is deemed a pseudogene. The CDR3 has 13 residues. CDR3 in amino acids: CASSKFSASELFF. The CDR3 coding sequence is TGTGCCAGCAGCAAATTTAGTGCCTCGGAGCTGTTTTTT.

The CDR3 loop is CSGWRQGLNEQFF. The DNA for the CDR3 is TGCAGCGGCTGGCGACAGGGCCTGAATGAGCAGTTCTTC. The chain employs TRBV29-1 and TRBJ2-1; TRBD1 agrees at 7 bases. V shed 7 bases and J 7 bases; nucleotides not matched to a gene: 10. The CDR3 has 13 residues. Per the germline V gene, CDR1 is SQVTM and CDR2 is ANQGSEA.

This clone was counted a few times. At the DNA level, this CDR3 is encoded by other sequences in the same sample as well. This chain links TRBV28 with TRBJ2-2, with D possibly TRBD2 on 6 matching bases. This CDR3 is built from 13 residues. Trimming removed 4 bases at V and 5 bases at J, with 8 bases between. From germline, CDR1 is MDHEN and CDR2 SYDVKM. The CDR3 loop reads CASSSRGTGELFF. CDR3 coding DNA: TGTGCCAGCAGTTCTCGGGGGACCGGGGAGCTGTTTTTT.

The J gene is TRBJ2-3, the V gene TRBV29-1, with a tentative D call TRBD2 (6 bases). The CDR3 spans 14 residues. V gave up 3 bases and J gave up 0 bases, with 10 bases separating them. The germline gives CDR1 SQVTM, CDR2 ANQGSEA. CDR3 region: CSVDPGRSTDTQYF. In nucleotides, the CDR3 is TGCAGCGTTGACCCCGGGAGAAGCACAGATACGCAGTATTTT.

The CDR3 DNA reads as TGTGCCAGCAGCCTCAGATACCCGAATGAGCAGTTCTTC. Amino acid sequence: CASSLRYPNEQFF. This rearrangement joins TRBV7-9 to TRBJ2-1; the D is unclear. CDR1 is SEHNR and CDR2 is FQNEAQ in the germline V gene (reference sequence). V gave up 5 bases and J gave up 7 bases, with 12 bases separating them. The CDR3 extends over 13 amino acids.

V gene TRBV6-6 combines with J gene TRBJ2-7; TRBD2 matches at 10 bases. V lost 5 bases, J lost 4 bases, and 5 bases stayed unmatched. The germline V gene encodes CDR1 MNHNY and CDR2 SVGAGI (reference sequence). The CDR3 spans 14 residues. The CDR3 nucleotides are TGTGCCAGCAGTACAGCGGGAGGGAGGTACGAGCAGTACTTC. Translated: CASSTAGGRYEQYF.

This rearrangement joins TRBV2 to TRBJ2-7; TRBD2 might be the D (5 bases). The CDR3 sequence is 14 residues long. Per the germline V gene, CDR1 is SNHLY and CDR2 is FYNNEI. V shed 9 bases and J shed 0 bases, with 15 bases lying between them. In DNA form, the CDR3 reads TGTGCCAGTTCCTCCACTAGGAGCTCCTACGAGCAGTACTTC. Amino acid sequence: CASSSTRSSYEQYF.

The CDR3 reads CATKPGLNSYEQYF. The CDR3 bases are TGTGCCACAAAACCAGGACTAAACTCCTACGAGCAGTACTTC. The J gene is TRBJ2-7, the V gene TRBV19; possibly TRBD2 for D (6 bases). Germline V gives CDR1 LNHDA, CDR2 SQIVND (reference sequence). The length of the CDR3 is 14 residues. Trimming removed 10 bases at V and 0 bases at J, with 16 bases between.

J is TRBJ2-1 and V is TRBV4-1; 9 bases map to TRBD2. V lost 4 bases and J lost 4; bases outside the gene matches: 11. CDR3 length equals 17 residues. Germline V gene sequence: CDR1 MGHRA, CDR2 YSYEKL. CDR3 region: CASSPPVAGGPYNEQFF. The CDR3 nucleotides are TGCGCCAGCAGCCCCCCGGTGGCGGGAGGGCCGTACAATGAGCAGTTCTTC.

CDR3 loop: CASSFGRWRTEAFF. DNA of the CDR3: TGTGCCAGCAGCTTTGGACGTTGGAGGACTGAAGCTTTCTTT. The V call is TRBV5-6, the J call TRBJ1-1; D unclear. Germline CDR1 is SGHDT and CDR2 is YYEEEE. The CDR3 is made up of 14 amino acids. The V end was cut by 2 bases, the J end by 5 bases, with 13 bases between.

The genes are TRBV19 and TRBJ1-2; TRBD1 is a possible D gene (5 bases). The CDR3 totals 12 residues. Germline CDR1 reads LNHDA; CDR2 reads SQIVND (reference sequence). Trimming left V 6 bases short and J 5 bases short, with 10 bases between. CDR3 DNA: TGTGCCAGTAGCGAGACAGCTTATGGCTACACCTTC. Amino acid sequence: CASSETAYGYTF.

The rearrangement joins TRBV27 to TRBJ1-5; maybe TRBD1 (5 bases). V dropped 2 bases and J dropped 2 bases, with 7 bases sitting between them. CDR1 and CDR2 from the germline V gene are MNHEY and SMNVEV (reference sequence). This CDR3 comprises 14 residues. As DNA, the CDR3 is TGTGCCAGCAGTTTAATAGGGGGCAATCAGCCCCAGCATTTT. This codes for CASSLIGGNQPQHF.

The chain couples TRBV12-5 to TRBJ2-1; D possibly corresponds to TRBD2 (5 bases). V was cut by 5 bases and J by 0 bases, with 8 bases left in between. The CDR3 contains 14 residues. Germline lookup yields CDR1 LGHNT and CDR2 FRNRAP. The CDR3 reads CASGRGSSYNEQFF. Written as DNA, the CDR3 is TGTGCTAGTGGTCGAGGGTCCTCCTACAATGAGCAGTTCTTC.

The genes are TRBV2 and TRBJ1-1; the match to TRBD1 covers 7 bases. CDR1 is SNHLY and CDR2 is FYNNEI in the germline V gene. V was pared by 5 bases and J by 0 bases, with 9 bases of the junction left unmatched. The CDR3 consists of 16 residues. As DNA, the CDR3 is TGTGCCAGCAGTAGGGCCAAGGGGGCCCTGAACACTGAAGCTTTCTTT. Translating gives CASSRAKGALNTEAFF.

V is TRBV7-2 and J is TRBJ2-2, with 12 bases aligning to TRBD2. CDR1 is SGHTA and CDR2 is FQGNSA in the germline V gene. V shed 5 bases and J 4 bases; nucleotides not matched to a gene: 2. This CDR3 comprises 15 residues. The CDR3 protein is CASSELAGGTGELFF. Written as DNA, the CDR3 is TGTGCCAGCAGCGAACTAGCGGGAGGCACCGGGGAGCTGTTTTTT. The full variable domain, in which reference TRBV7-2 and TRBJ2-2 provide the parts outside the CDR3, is GAGVSQSPSNKVTEKGKDVELRCDPISGHTALYWYRQSLGQGLEFLIYFQGNSAPDKSGLPSDRFSAERTGGSVSTLTIQRTQQEDSAVYLCASSELAGGTGELFFGEGSRLTVL.

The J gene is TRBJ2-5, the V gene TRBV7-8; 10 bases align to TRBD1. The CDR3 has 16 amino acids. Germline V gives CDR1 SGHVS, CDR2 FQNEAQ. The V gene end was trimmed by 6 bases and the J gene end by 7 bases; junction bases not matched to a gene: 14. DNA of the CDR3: TGTGCCAGCAGTCTCCGCCGGGACAGGGGATCTTGGACCCAGTACTTC. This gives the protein CASSLRRDRGSWTQYF.

The CDR3 sequence is CASSFSWEGASSYEQYF. CDR3 DNA: TGCGCCAGCAGCTTTTCTTGGGAAGGGGCAAGCTCCTACGAGCAGTACTTC. The chain is built from TRBV5-1 and TRBJ2-7; TRBD1 might be the D (5 bases). The V gene's germline CDR1 is SGHRS and CDR2 YFSETQ. CDR3 length: 17 amino acids. Between the trimmed V and J ends, which lost 2 bases and 0 bases, there was a span of 18 bases.

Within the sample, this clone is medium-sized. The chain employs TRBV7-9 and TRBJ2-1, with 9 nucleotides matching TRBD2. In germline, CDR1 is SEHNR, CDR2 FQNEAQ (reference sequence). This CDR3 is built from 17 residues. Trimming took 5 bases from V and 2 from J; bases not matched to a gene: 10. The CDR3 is CASSPKTSGYTYNEQFF. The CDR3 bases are TGTGCCAGCAGCCCCAAGACTAGCGGCTATACCTACAATGAGCAGTTCTTC.

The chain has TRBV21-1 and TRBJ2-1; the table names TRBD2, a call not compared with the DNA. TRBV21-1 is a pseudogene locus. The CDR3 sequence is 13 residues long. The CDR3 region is CASSLRAGVRQFF. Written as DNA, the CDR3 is TGTGCCAGCAGCCTACGAGCGGGAGTGCGGCAGTTCTTC.

The CDR3 DNA reads as TGTGCCAGCAGCTTGTCCCTATCGAGCGAGCAGTTCTTC. This encodes CASSLSLSSEQFF. The V gene is TRBV11-2, the J gene TRBJ2-1; D gene ambiguous. The CDR3 is made up of 13 amino acids. Germline CDR1 reads SGHAT; CDR2 reads FQNNGV. With 3 bases removed from V and 10 bases from J, the gap between germline ends came to 13 bases.

The CDR3 nucleotides are TGTGCCATCAGATCCGGGACAGGGGACAGCGAGCAGTACTTC. It specifies CAIRSGTGDSEQYF. V gene TRBV10-3 combines with J gene TRBJ2-7, with 10 bases fitting TRBD1. The V gene's germline CDR1 is ENHRY and CDR2 SYGVKD. The J segment lost 6 bases and the V segment lost 6 bases, leaving 8 bases of the junction unmatched. The CDR3 is 14 amino acids.

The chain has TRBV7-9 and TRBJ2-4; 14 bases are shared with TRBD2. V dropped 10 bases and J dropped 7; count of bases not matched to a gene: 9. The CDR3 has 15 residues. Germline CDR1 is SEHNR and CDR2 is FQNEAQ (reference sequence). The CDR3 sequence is CATQTSGRATNIQYF. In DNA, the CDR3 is TGTGCCACCCAGACTAGCGGGAGGGCCACGAACATTCAGTACTTC.

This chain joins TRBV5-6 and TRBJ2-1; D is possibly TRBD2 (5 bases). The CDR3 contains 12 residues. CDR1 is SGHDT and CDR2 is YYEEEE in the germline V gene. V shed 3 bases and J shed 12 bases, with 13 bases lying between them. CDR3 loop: CASSSTRVVQFF. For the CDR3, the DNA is TGTGCCAGCAGCTCTACGCGGGTCGTGCAGTTCTTC.

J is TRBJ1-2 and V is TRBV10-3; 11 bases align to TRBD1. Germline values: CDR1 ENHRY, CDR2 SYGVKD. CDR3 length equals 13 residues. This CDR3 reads CAIRDRGTHGYTF. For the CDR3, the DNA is TGTGCAATCCGGGACAGGGGGACTCATGGCTACACCTTC.

As DNA, the CDR3 is TGTGCCAGCAGTGGTAGGGGGAACACTGAAGCTTTCTTT. Protein: CASSGRGNTEAFF. V usage is TRBV25-1 and J usage is TRBJ1-1; TRBD1 might be the D (5 bases). The CDR3 runs 13 residues. Germline CDR1 reads MGHDK; CDR2 reads SYGVNS. V dropped 4 bases and J dropped 1 base, with 7 bases sitting between them.